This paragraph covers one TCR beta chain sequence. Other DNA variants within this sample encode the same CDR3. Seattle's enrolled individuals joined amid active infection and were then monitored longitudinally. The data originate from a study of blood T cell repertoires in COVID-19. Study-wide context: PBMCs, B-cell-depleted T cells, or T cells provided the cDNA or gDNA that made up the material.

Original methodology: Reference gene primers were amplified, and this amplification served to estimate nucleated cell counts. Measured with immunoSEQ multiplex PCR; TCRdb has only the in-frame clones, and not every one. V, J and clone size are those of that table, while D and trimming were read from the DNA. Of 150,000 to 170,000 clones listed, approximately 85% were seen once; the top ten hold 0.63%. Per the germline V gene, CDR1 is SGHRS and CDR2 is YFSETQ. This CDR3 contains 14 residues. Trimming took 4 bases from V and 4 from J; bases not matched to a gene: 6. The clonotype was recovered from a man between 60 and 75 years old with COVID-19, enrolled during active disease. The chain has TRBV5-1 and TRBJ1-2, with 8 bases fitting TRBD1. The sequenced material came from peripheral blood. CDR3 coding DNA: TGCGCCAGCAGCACGGGGACAGGCAGCTATGGCTACACCTTC. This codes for CASSTGTGSYGYTF.